A selection of T cell receptor beta chains follows, all from one sample in a study of blood T cells in healthy people across ages. TCRdb re-derived calls from the 5' RACE reads in MiXCR, one entry per CDR3 protein. This table has a few hundred thousand distinct CDR3 sequences, 27% appearing once. What was sequenced was blood. These receptors all stem from a woman aged 70-85 years in good health. Each CDR3 is given with its conserved first and last residue. The D gene is left open where the match is weak. A row's size may be missing; if present it is once, few, many or a size class.

V	D	size	J	DNA	CDR3
TRBV7-9	-	-	TRBJ1-1	TGTGCCAGCAGCTTAATTTTGGGTCGAACCCAAGAAGCTTTCTTT	CASSLILGRTQEAFF
TRBV5-5	TRBD1	few	TRBJ1-1	TGTGCCAGCAGCGGCGGGACAGGGGGCTCTGACACTGAAGCTTTCTTT	CASSGGTGGSDTEAFF
TRBV20-1	-	few	TRBJ1-4	TGCAGTGCTCATCGGGTCACTAATGAAAAACTGTTTTTT	CSAHRVTNEKLFF
TRBV6-1	-	-	TRBJ1-4	TGTGCCAGCACTACATCCCAGGGGTGGCGTGAAAAACTGTTTTTT	CASTTSQGWREKLFF
TRBV18	TRBD1	-	TRBJ2-7	TGTGCCAGCTCACCGGACAGGGCGATCTACGAGCAGTACTTC	CASSPDRAIYEQYF
TRBV2	TRBD2	-	TRBJ2-1	TGTGCCAGCATACTAGCGGGCAATGAGCATTTCTTC	CASILAGNEHFF
TRBV6-5	-	-	TRBJ1-1	TGTGCCAGCAGTTACCAGACCCTTTCTGAAGCTTTCTTT	CASSYQTLSEAFF
TRBV10-3	-	many	TRBJ1-5	TGTGCCATCAGTGAGTCCGAGGGGCATCAGCCCCAGCATTTT	CAISESEGHQPQHF
TRBV9	TRBD1	few	TRBJ2-7	TGTGCCAGCAGCGGTGGGGACAGGGGGCGGGGATACGAGCAGTACTTC	CASSGGDRGRGYEQYF
TRBV20-1	-	-	TRBJ2-3	TGCAGTGGTAGCGGAGGCACAGATACGCAGTATTTT	CSGSGGTDTQYF
TRBV4-2	-	-	TRBJ1-4	TGTGCCAGCAGCCAAGATCTGAGAAGGGGAGAGGAAAAACTGTTTTTT	CASSQDLRRGEEKLFF
TRBV7-9	TRBD2	-	TRBJ2-5	TGTGCCAGCAGCTACCGGACTAGCGGGGGGCAAGAGACCCAGTACTTC	CASSYRTSGGQETQYF
TRBV6-1	-	-	TRBJ1-2	TGTGCCAGCACCGTGAGACCTGGGGGAATAGAGGGCTACACCTTC	CASTVRPGGIEGYTF
TRBV7-2	-	many	TRBJ1-2	TGTGCCAGCAGCTTAGTGGCGTGGCGGGATGGCTACACCTTC	CASSLVAWRDGYTF
TRBV7-6	TRBD2	-	TRBJ2-1	TGTGCCAGCAGCCGAGCGGGAGCAGGCTACAATGAGCAGTTCTTC	CASSRAGAGYNEQFF
TRBV28	-	-	TRBJ1-1	TGTGCCAGCAGTCCCGGCGGCTTGACGATGAACACTGAAGCTTTCTTT	CASSPGGLTMNTEAFF
TRBV5-1	-	few	TRBJ2-5	TGCGCCAGCAGCTTGGGAGGCTCGTACCAAGAGACCCAGTACTTC	CASSLGGSYQETQYF
TRBV3-1	TRBD2	many	TRBJ2-5	TGTGCCAGCAGCGCCGGGACTAGCGGGGGCACAACGTACCAAGAGACCCAGTACTTC	CASSAGTSGGTTYQETQYF
TRBV7-2	-	few	TRBJ2-7	TGTGCCAGCAGCGGATCCGGGACGAGCTCCTACGAGCAGTACTTC	CASSGSGTSSYEQYF
TRBV24-1	TRBD1	-	TRBJ1-1	TGTGCCACCAGTGAGCCGGACAGGGGGCGAGATTTCTACACTGAAGCTTTCTTT	CATSEPDRGRDFYTEAFF
TRBV3-1	-	-	TRBJ2-1	TGTGCCAGCAGCCACCGTTCCTACAATGAGCAGTTCTTC	CASSHRSYNEQFF
TRBV20-1	-	-	TRBJ1-2	TGCAGTGCTAGACGGCCCCTAGTAGGAGGCTACACCTTC	CSARRPLVGGYTF
TRBV10-3	TRBD1	-	TRBJ2-5	TGTGCCGCCGGACAGGAGGAACGGACCCAGTACTTC	CAAGQEERTQYF
TRBV11-1	TRBD2	-	TRBJ2-1	TGTGCCAGCAGCTTAGAGGGACTAGCGGTCGGAGAGCAGTTCTTC	CASSLEGLAVGEQFF
TRBV7-2	-	-	TRBJ2-7	TGTGCCAGCAGCCAACCCGCAGGGGTAACCTACGAGCAGTACTTC	CASSQPAGVTYEQYF
TRBV20-1	TRBD1	-	TRBJ2-7	TGCAGTGCTAAATCCACAGGGGGGAATGACGAGCAGTACTTC	CSAKSTGGNDEQYF
TRBV7-2	-	few	TRBJ2-4	TGTGCCAGCAGCTTACAGGGGATTGACAAAAACATTCAGTACTTC	CASSLQGIDKNIQYF
TRBV29-1	TRBD2	-	TRBJ2-5	TGCAGCGTCCCGAAAGCGGGGGGACAAGAGACCCAGTACTTC	CSVPKAGGQETQYF
TRBV7-2	-	-	TRBJ2-3	TGTGCCAGCAGCTTAGTGGCAGGGACGAGAGATACGCAGTATTTT	CASSLVAGTRDTQYF
TRBV29-1	-	many	TRBJ2-5	TGCAGCGTTGTATCTGCCTTTGACCCAGCCCAAGAGACCCAGTACTTC	CSVVSAFDPAQETQYF
TRBV9	TRBD2	few	TRBJ2-5	TGTGCCAGCAGCGAGGCTAGCGGGGGGTTCCAAGAGACCCAGTACTTC	CASSEASGGFQETQYF
TRBV7-2	TRBD1	-	TRBJ1-1	TGTGCCAGCAGCTTAAGTATGGGGGACAGAGAAGCTTTCTTT	CASSLSMGDREAFF
TRBV5-5	-	few	TRBJ2-7	TGTGCCAGCAGCTCCTTTAGCCGGGAGCAGTACTTC	CASSSFSREQYF
TRBV7-2	-	-	TRBJ2-7	TGTGCCAGCAGCAAATCACCGGGCGGTGGGGGCGGGCAGTACTTC	CASSKSPGGGGGQYF
TRBV12-3/TRBV12-4	TRBD1	-	TRBJ1-5	TGTGCCAGCAGTCTTGGGACAGGGGACAATCAGCCCCAGCATTTT	CASSLGTGDNQPQHF
TRBV6-4	TRBD1	few	TRBJ2-6	TGTGCCAGCAGAGGACAGGCCATCTCTGGGGCCAACGTCCTGACTTTC	CASRGQAISGANVLTF
TRBV29-1	-	few	TRBJ2-3	TGCAGCGTTGACAGGGGAGCAACAGATACGCAGTATTTT	CSVDRGATDTQYF
TRBV3-1	-	once	TRBJ1-6	TGTGCCAGCAGCCTAGCCTCCTATAATTCACCCCTCCACTTT	CASSLASYNSPLHF
TRBV7-2	-	-	TRBJ1-3	TGTGCCAGTAGTTTAGAGCACACCATATATTTT	CASSLEHTIYF
TRBV20-1	-	few	TRBJ1-5	TGCAGTGCTAGAGGCCCCCCCACAGGCCGTAGCAATCAGCCCCAGCATTTT	CSARGPPTGRSNQPQHF
TRBV4-1	-	many	TRBJ2-4	TGCGCCAGCAGCCAAGGAGCGGTCCCGGGACGGCTAGCCAAAAACATTCAGTACTTC	CASSQGAVPGRLAKNIQYF
TRBV12-3/TRBV12-4	-	-	TRBJ1-2	TGTGCCAGCAGCAAACTCCATGGCTACACCTTC	CASSKLHGYTF
TRBV7-8	-	-	TRBJ2-1	TGTGCCAGCAGCTTCGACAGGTTCGACAATGAGCAGTTCTTC	CASSFDRFDNEQFF
TRBV29-1	-	-	TRBJ2-7	TGCAGCGTCGGGGGCCCCAGGGAGCAGTACTTC	CSVGGPREQYF
TRBV11-2	-	-	TRBJ1-2	TGTGCCAGCAGCTTAGCCCGGACTGTCTATCGCTACACCTTC	CASSLARTVYRYTF